Shown below are 30 T cell receptor beta chains from a single sample sequenced in a study of control samples from healthy donors and cancer patients. The assay was immunoSEQ multiplex PCR, and TCRdb's table has in-frame clones only and misses some. The ten most abundant clones cover 2.2% of a sample with some 190,000 clones. Sequencing input: blood. These TCRs come from a woman aged 25-40 years in good health.

This chain uses TRBV7-9 with TRBJ2-4; D remains ambiguous. Trimming removed 1 base from V and 8 bases from J, with 9 bases in between. Germline V gene lookup returns CDR1 SEHNR and CDR2 FQNEAQ (reference sequence). The CDR3 totals 13 residues. The CDR3 bases are TGTGCCAGCAGCTTAGACCCGGGTGACATTCAGTACTTC. This translates into CASSLDPGDIQYF.

The chain employs TRBV28 and TRBJ1-1; 7 nucleotides line up with TRBD1. Germline V gene sequence: CDR1 MDHEN, CDR2 SYDVKM. The CDR3 sequence is 15 residues long. The V gene end was trimmed by 5 bases and the J gene end by 7 bases; junction bases not matched to a gene: 13. The CDR3 bases are TGTGCCAGCAGTGTAGCGACAGGGTCGAGTAGTGAAGCTTTCTTT. Its protein is CASSVATGSSSEAFF.

The V gene is TRBV7-2, the J gene TRBJ2-3; TRBD2 agrees at 11 bases. From germline, CDR1 is SGHTA and CDR2 FQGNSA. The CDR3 runs to 18 residues. The J segment lost 0 bases and the V segment lost 3 bases, leaving 8 bases of the junction unmatched. The CDR3 DNA reads as TGTGCCAGCAGCTTTGGGGCTAGCGGGGGGACTAGCACAGATACGCAGTATTTT. It codes for CASSFGASGGTSTDTQYF.

The gene calls are TRBV27 and TRBJ1-3; 7 positions agree with TRBD1. This CDR3 contains 15 residues. Trimming at V came to 3 bases and at J to 2 bases, leaving 4 bases not matched to a gene. Germline V CDR1 and CDR2: MNHEY, SMNVEV (reference sequence). As DNA, the CDR3 is TGTGCCAGCAGTTTGGGAGGGGGCCCTGGAAACACCATATATTTT. Protein: CASSLGGGPGNTIYF.

V is TRBV6-1 and J is TRBJ1-5, with D unclear. Germline assignment: CDR1 MNHNS and CDR2 SASEGT. This CDR3 region has 15 residues. V lost 3 bases and J 4 bases, leaving 13 bases between the germline ends. Written as DNA, the CDR3 is TGTGCCAGCAGTGATTCATTGACGCCGAATCAGCCCCAGCATTTT. Its translation: CASSDSLTPNQPQHF.

This chain joins TRBV5-1 and TRBJ1-4; TRBD1 might be the D (6 bases). In germline, CDR1 is SGHRS, CDR2 YFSETQ. Trimming removed 0 bases at V and 7 bases at J, with 16 bases between. This CDR3 contains 16 residues. This CDR3 is CASSLGPKGGGEKLFF. The CDR3 DNA reads TGCGCCAGCAGCTTGGGACCCAAGGGGGGTGGTGAAAAACTGTTTTTT.

The chain employs TRBV16 and TRBJ1-2; 7 positions agree with TRBD1. The CDR3 covers 15 residues. CDR1 is KGHSY and CDR2 is FQNENV in the germline V gene. After removal of 1 base from V and 2 bases from J, the junction contained 4 bases not matched to a gene. Here the CDR3 reads CASSQLTGINYGYTF. The CDR3 DNA follows: TGTGCCAGCAGCCAATTGACAGGGATCAACTATGGCTACACCTTC.

This sequence joins TRBV7-8 and TRBJ1-2, with no clear D. Germline CDR1 SGHVS, CDR2 FQNEAQ. The germline V and J ends were trimmed by 0 bases and 5 bases, with 10 bases remaining between them. CDR3 length equals 14 residues. CDR3 in DNA: TGTGCCAGCAGCTTAGCGGTCAGCGGATATGGCTACACCTTC. Its protein product is CASSLAVSGYGYTF.

The chain employs TRBV4-1 and TRBJ2-7; D gene ambiguous. Per the germline V gene, CDR1 is MGHRA and CDR2 is YSYEKL. Trimming took 6 bases from V and 1 from J, leaving 7 bases between them. The CDR3 extends over 12 amino acids. The CDR3 DNA sequence: TGCGCCAGCAGGGACGATTCCTACGAGCAGTACTTC. Its protein product is CASRDDSYEQYF.

V gene TRBV2 combines with J gene TRBJ2-7, with D perhaps TRBD1 or TRBD2 (6 bases each). The V gene's germline CDR1 is SNHLY and CDR2 FYNNEI. V shed 1 base and J shed 12 bases, with 16 bases lying between them. CDR3 length equals 13 residues. The DNA of the CDR3 is TGTGCCAGCAGTGAAGTTACGGGGGCGGATGCGTACTTC. Translating it yields CASSEVTGADAYF.

A remark on this clone: The same CDR3 also results from other DNA sequences found in this sample. V and J are TRBV28 and TRBJ1-1; 7 bases align to TRBD1. The CDR3 runs to 11 residues. The trim removed 5 bases at V and 10 bases at J, leaving 4 bases unmatched. Germline V lookup: CDR1 MDHEN, CDR2 SYDVKM. CDR3 residues: CASSLDRRAFF. The CDR3, as DNA: TGTGCCAGCAGTCTGGACAGGAGAGCTTTCTTT. The whole variable domain, remainder taken from reference TRBV28 and TRBJ1-1, is DVKVTQSSRYLVKRTGEKVFLECVQDMDHENMFWYRQDPGLGLRLIYFSYDVKMKEKGDIPEGYSVSREKKERFSLILESASTNQTSMYLCASSLDRRAFFGQGTRLTVV.

The V and J genes are TRBV7-2 and TRBJ1-2; D is ambiguous. V lost 4 bases, J lost 8 bases, and 23 bases lay in between. The CDR3 is made up of 16 amino acids. Germline V gene data show CDR1 as SGHTA and CDR2 as FQGNSA. CDR3 sequence reads: CASSSTREAAGEGYTF. CDR3 sequence (DNA): TGTGCCAGCAGCTCGACCCGGGAGGCCGCCGGGGAGGGCTACACCTTC.

V gene TRBV4-1 combines with J gene TRBJ1-5; D gene uncertain. V was pared by 4 bases and J by 9 bases, with 19 bases between. The germline gives CDR1 MGHRA, CDR2 YSYEKL. The CDR3 has 15 residues. CDR3 DNA sequence: TGCGCCAGCAGCCCCGCTCTAGGCAGGCTTCGGCCCCAGCATTTT. This sequence encodes CASSPALGRLRPQHF.

This chain links TRBV11-2 with TRBJ2-2; D not certain. Germline-derived CDR1 and CDR2 are SGHAT and FQNNGV. V lost 1 base and J 7 bases, leaving 10 bases between the germline ends. The CDR3 runs to 14 residues. CDR3 coding DNA: TGTGCCAGCAGCTTAGTAGGTTTATTCGGGGAGCTGTTTTTT. Protein product: CASSLVGLFGELFF.

This sequence joins TRBV7-2 and TRBJ2-7, with TRBD1 matching over 8 bases. Trimming took 4 bases from V and 3 from J; bases not matched to a gene: 5. CDR3 length: 14 amino acids. Germline values: CDR1 SGHTA, CDR2 FQGNSA. As DNA, the CDR3 is TGTGCCAGCAGCTCGGACAGGGTACGCTACGAGCAGTACTTC. Translated: CASSSDRVRYEQYF.

The chain has TRBV2 and TRBJ1-5, with 8 positions matching TRBD1. V was clipped by 11 bases and J by 2 bases; unmatched bases: 8. CDR1 and CDR2 (germline): SNHLY, FYNNEI. The CDR3 has 14 residues. As DNA, the CDR3 is TGTGCCTCTTCGGACAGGGCTGGCAATCAGCCCCAGCATTTT. Translation: CASSDRAGNQPQHF.

V and J are TRBV7-9 and TRBJ1-6, with 7 bases lining up with TRBD1. The V gene end was trimmed by 3 bases and the J gene end by 11 bases; junction bases not matched to a gene: 7. CDR1 and CDR2 (germline): SEHNR, FQNEAQ (reference sequence). The CDR3 extends over 14 amino acids. CDR3 residues: CASSLDRPSTPLHF. The DNA for the CDR3 is TGTGCCAGCAGCTTGGACAGGCCTTCCACACCCCTCCACTTT.

The V call is TRBV6-5, the J call TRBJ2-1, with TRBD1 matching over 9 bases. V gave up 2 bases and J gave up 8 bases; unmatched junction bases: 7. Germline CDR1 MNHEY, CDR2 SVGAGI. CDR3 length: 15 residues. CDR3 sequence: CASSYPGTGRYEQFF. CDR3 sequence (DNA): TGTGCCAGCAGTTACCCAGGGACAGGGCGCTATGAGCAGTTCTTC.

V usage is TRBV10-3 and J usage is TRBJ2-3, with a tentative D call TRBD2 (5 bases). Germline CDR1 is ENHRY and CDR2 is SYGVKD. The CDR3 spans 13 residues. V shed 8 bases and J shed 2 bases, with 11 bases lying between them. In nucleotides, the CDR3 is TGTGCCATCCAGGACTCGCCCACAGATACGCAGTATTTT. This sequence encodes CAIQDSPTDTQYF.

The V call is TRBV19, the J call TRBJ2-5, with 10 bases lining up with TRBD1. The CDR3 has 14 amino acids. Germline lookup yields CDR1 LNHDA and CDR2 SQIVND (reference sequence). The ends lost 5 bases at V and 4 bases at J; junction bases unmatched: 4. In DNA, the CDR3 is TGTGCCAGTAGTGGGACAGGGGTGGGAGAGACCCAGTACTTC. Translation: CASSGTGVGETQYF. Full variable domain (outside the CDR3, taken from reference TRBV19 and TRBJ2-5): DGGITQSPKYLFRKEGQNVTLSCEQNLNHDAMYWYRQDPGQGLRLIYYSQIVNDFQKGDIAEGYSVSREKKESFPLTVTSAQKNPTAFYLCASSGTGVGETQYFGPGTRLLVL.

The genes are TRBV18 and TRBJ1-3, with D possibly TRBD1 on 5 matching bases. The V gene's germline CDR1 is KGHSH and CDR2 LQKENI. The V and J ends lost 2 bases and 0 bases respectively, with 14 bases between them. The length of the CDR3 is 17 residues. The CDR3 nucleotides are TGTGCCAGCTCACCAAACGATTTGGGGGACTCTGGAAACACCATATATTTT. Its translation is CASSPNDLGDSGNTIYF.

This chain joins TRBV5-8 and TRBJ1-1; D possibly corresponds to TRBD1 (5 bases). V lost 0 bases and J lost 5, with 14 bases in between. Germline loops: CDR1 SGHTS, CDR2 YDEGEE. This CDR3 spans 15 amino acids. The CDR3 here is CASSLGGGTVTEAFF. In nucleotides, the CDR3 is TGTGCCAGCAGCTTGGGGGGCGGGACGGTGACTGAAGCTTTCTTT.

CDR3 bases: TGTGCCAGCAGCCTCCCTACAGGGGGCGCCGGCTATGGCTACACCTTC. It is translated as CASSLPTGGAGYGYTF. V gene TRBV9 combines with J gene TRBJ1-2; 9 bases are a match to TRBD1. CDR3 size: 16 residues. Germline V CDR1 and CDR2: SGDLS, YYNGEE. With V trimmed by 4 bases and J by 4 bases, 11 bases remained unmatched.

V and J are TRBV6-2 or TRBV6-3 and TRBJ1-1, with D maybe TRBD1 (5 bases). V was shortened by 7 bases and J by 0 bases, with 15 bases between the two germline ends. This CDR3 region has 15 residues. From germline, CDR1 is MNHEY and CDR2 SVGEGT. CDR3 DNA sequence: TGTGCCAGCACCCCGGGGGTCGAGGTGAACACTGAAGCTTTCTTT. This gives the protein CASTPGVEVNTEAFF.

The rearrangement joins TRBV6-6 to TRBJ1-1; D possibly corresponds to TRBD1 (5 bases). Trimming removed 5 bases from V and 0 bases from J, with 19 bases in between. The CDR3 covers 17 residues. Germline loops: CDR1 MNHNY, CDR2 SVGAGI (reference sequence). CDR3 protein: CASSLRTRGTLNTEAFF. As DNA, the CDR3 is TGTGCCAGCAGTCTTCGGACAAGGGGTACATTGAACACTGAAGCTTTCTTT.

Concerning this clone itself: Other DNA variants within this sample encode the same CDR3. V usage is TRBV12-3 or TRBV12-4 and J usage is TRBJ1-5; weak D call: TRBD1 (5 bases). The CDR3 has 13 residues. The V end was cut by 3 bases, the J end by 6 bases, with 9 bases between. This chain's CDR3 is CASSLGGGQPQHF. In nucleotides, the CDR3 is TGTGCCAGCAGTTTGGGGGGGGGTCAGCCCCAGCATTTT.

The J gene is TRBJ2-1, the V gene TRBV4-1; TRBD1 matches at 7 bases. Losses at the gene ends were 0 bases for V and 4 bases for J; bases not matched to a gene: 3. This CDR3 spans 15 amino acids. Per the germline V gene, CDR1 is MGHRA and CDR2 is YSYEKL. In nucleotides, the CDR3 is TGCGCCAGCAGCCAAGAAGGGGGCGAGTACAATGAGCAGTTCTTC. Translating gives CASSQEGGEYNEQFF.

The rearrangement joins TRBV6-5 to TRBJ1-1, with 8 bases fitting TRBD1. Germline trimming cut 6 bases from V and 1 base from J; bases unmatched to any gene: 7. Germline V gives CDR1 MNHEY, CDR2 SVGAGI. The length of the CDR3 is 15 residues. The CDR3 loop is CASRQAGTGNTEAFF. In DNA, the CDR3 is TGTGCCAGCAGACAAGCCGGGACAGGGAACACTGAAGCTTTCTTT.

The chain links TRBV19 to TRBJ1-2; no clear D. CDR3 size: 15 residues. V was shortened by 1 base and J by 1 base, with 10 bases between the two germline ends. Germline CDR1 is LNHDA and CDR2 is SQIVND (reference sequence). The CDR3 region is CASSIAGTVNYGYTF. CDR3 coding DNA: TGTGCCAGTAGTATAGCCGGCACCGTTAACTATGGCTACACCTTC.

In regard to this clone: One end of the junction does not line up with germline, which may come from a read error. This rearrangement joins TRBV4-1 to TRBJ2-7, with a possible D match to TRBD2 (6 bases). This CDR3 region has 15 residues. Germline CDR1 and CDR2: MGHRA and YSYEKL. Here the CDR3 DNA reads TGCGCCAGCAGCCCTTCTCAATGGCGACGGGACTTTTTACTCTTC. This encodes CASSPSQWRRDFLLF.